The 19 T cell receptor beta chains below were found in one sample sequenced in a study of cytomegalovirus exposure and HLA in healthy donors. It was with 60 Vbeta and 13 Jbeta primers that the PCR ran. Generated by immunoSEQ multiplex PCR, the TCRdb table keeps only in-frame clones and is missing some. The data contain 150,000 to 200,000 clones, 71% of them seen just once; the ten biggest clones take up 2.8%. Sequencing was done on a sample of PBMCs. The receptor source for this set is a woman aged 30 to 39 in good health and CMV-seronegative.

In this sample, this clone turned up a few times. This sequence joins TRBV5-5 and TRBJ1-1; possible D gene TRBD1, 5 bases. This CDR3 has 11 amino acids. V lost 4 bases and J 7 bases, leaving 8 bases between the germline ends. CDR1 is SGHKS, CDR2 YYEKEE, per germline (reference sequence). The CDR3 protein is CASSGDFEAFF. The CDR3 DNA sequence: TGTGCCAGCAGCGGGGACTTTGAAGCTTTCTTT.

This clone was found a few times. This chain uses TRBV7-7 with TRBJ2-7; D perhaps matches TRBD1 (5 bases). The V gene's germline CDR1 is SSHAT and CDR2 FNYEAQ (reference sequence). This CDR3 comprises 15 residues. Deletions cut 1 base from V and 0 bases from J, with 10 bases between. As DNA, the CDR3 is TGTGCCAGCAGCTTAGAGGCAGACAGCTCCTACGAGCAGTACTTC. Its protein is CASSLEADSSYEQYF.

This clone was counted a few times. The chain carries TRBV12-5 and TRBJ2-1, with TRBD1 matching over 10 bases. CDR1 and CDR2 (germline): LGHNT, FRNRAP. V lost 3 bases, J lost 8 bases, and 7 bases stayed unmatched. The CDR3 is made up of 15 amino acids. The CDR3 DNA reads as TGTGCTAGTGGTTTTACCGGGACAGGGGTCCATGAGCAGTTCTTC. Translated: CASGFTGTGVHEQFF.

J is TRBJ1-1 and V is TRBV6-5; 11 bases map to TRBD1. Germline CDR1 MNHEY, CDR2 SVGAGI. V lost 0 bases to trimming and J lost 5 bases; unmatched junction nucleotides: 2. The CDR3 runs to 15 residues. The CDR3 reads CASSYSGTGGTEAFF. For the CDR3, the DNA is TGTGCCAGCAGTTACTCAGGGACAGGGGGAACTGAAGCTTTCTTT.

The chain employs TRBV14 and TRBJ2-3, with D uncertain. This CDR3 comprises 13 residues. The germline V gene has CDR1 SGHDN and CDR2 FVKESK. The germline V and J ends were trimmed by 3 bases and 11 bases, with 15 bases remaining between them. CDR3: CASSQLEALGQYF. CDR3 nucleotide sequence: TGTGCCAGCAGCCAGCTAGAGGCCTTAGGGCAGTATTTT.

This clone was recorded once. V usage is TRBV28 and J usage is TRBJ2-7; D possibly corresponds to TRBD1 (6 bases). The ends were cut back, 7 bases at V and 4 bases at J, with 20 bases in the middle. The CDR3 has 15 amino acids. Germline V CDR1 and CDR2: MDHEN, SYDVKM. CDR3 DNA sequence: TGTGCCAGCACTACTATACAGGGACACTGGTACGAGCAGTACTTC. Translation: CASTTIQGHWYEQYF.

The V call is TRBV6-5, the J call TRBJ1-1; D is undetermined. The length of the CDR3 is 14 residues. Trimming pared 0 bases from V and 5 bases from J, leaving 10 bases between. Germline V CDR1 and CDR2: MNHEY, SVGAGI. The CDR3 protein is CASSYSIVATEAFF. DNA for the CDR3: TGTGCCAGCAGTTACTCGATAGTAGCGACTGAAGCTTTCTTT.

V and J are TRBV25-1 and TRBJ1-1; TRBD1 matches 8 bases. The CDR3 loop spans 17 amino acids. Germline V gene lookup returns CDR1 MGHDK and CDR2 SYGVNS. The V and J ends lost 3 bases and 7 bases, in that order; junction bases with no gene match: 16. In nucleotides, the CDR3 is TGTGCCAGCAGTGATAGTTGGGAGGGGGCAGGGGGCCGTGAAGCTTTCTTT. This sequence encodes CASSDSWEGAGGREAFF.

The chain employs TRBV6-5 and TRBJ2-1; TRBD1 might be the D (6 bases). The CDR3 is 14 amino acids. Trimming left V 5 bases short and J 14 bases short, with 22 bases between. Germline values: CDR1 MNHEY, CDR2 SVGAGI. CDR3 residues: CASSPPGHTVAEFF. CDR3 coding DNA: TGTGCCAGCAGTCCCCCGGGACATACTGTGGCGGAGTTCTTC.

In its sample, this clone was seen a few times. The J gene is TRBJ2-3, the V gene TRBV2, with TRBD2 as a possible D gene (6 bases). Germline V CDR1 and CDR2: SNHLY, FYNNEI. The V gene lost 5 bases and the J gene lost 14 bases, with 17 bases spanning the gap. This CDR3 has 12 residues. The CDR3 spells CASSPVGTSLYF. The CDR3 DNA follows: TGTGCCAGCAGTCCGGTGGGGACTTCTCTGTATTTT.

This clone was counted a few times. The chain is built from TRBV7-2 and TRBJ1-4; a possible D gene is TRBD1 (5 bases). The CDR3 has 19 residues. V lost 1 base to trimming and J lost 0 bases, with 18 bases between them. Germline CDR1 is SGHTA and CDR2 is FQGNSA. CDR3: CASSLGRGFRIATNEKLFF. The DNA of the CDR3 is TGTGCCAGCAGCTTAGGCCGGGGGTTTAGGATTGCAACTAATGAAAAACTGTTTTTT.

The chain is built from TRBV5-1 and TRBJ2-5; D is unclear. V gave up 2 bases and J gave up 5 bases, with 7 bases separating them. The CDR3 totals 12 residues. CDR1 and CDR2 (germline): SGHRS, YFSETQ. The CDR3 spells CASSFEAETQYF. DNA for the CDR3: TGCGCCAGCAGCTTCGAAGCGGAGACCCAGTACTTC.

The chain employs TRBV4-1 and TRBJ2-1; TRBD1 is a possible D gene (5 bases). Trimming cost V 6 bases and J 7 bases, with 16 bases left between them. In germline, CDR1 is MGHRA, CDR2 YSYEKL. This CDR3 has 14 amino acids. CDR3: CASSQAAGMNEQFF. CDR3 nucleotide sequence: TGCGCCAGCAGTCAGGCGGCAGGGATGAATGAGCAGTTCTTC.

As regards this clone: An end of the junction does not agree with germline; a read error may underlie this. The V gene is TRBV2, the J gene TRBJ2-7, with no clear D. CDR3 length equals 14 residues. From germline, CDR1 is SNHLY and CDR2 FYNNEI. CDR3 DNA: TGTGCCAGCAGGGAAGAGGTTCAGGTCATAGAGCAGTACTTC. It is translated as CASREEVQVIEQYF.

The gene calls are TRBV4-3 and TRBJ1-2, with D tentatively TRBD1 (6 bases). The ends were cut back, 2 bases at V and 4 bases at J, with 14 bases in the middle. Germline V gene sequence: CDR1 LGHNA, CDR2 YSLEER. The CDR3 runs to 15 residues. In DNA, the CDR3 is TGCGCCAGCAGCCAACCGGACAGCTACCTCTATGGCTACACCTTC. It codes for CASSQPDSYLYGYTF.

The chain links TRBV28 to TRBJ2-7; TRBD2 agrees at 14 bases. In germline, CDR1 is MDHEN, CDR2 SYDVKM. The CDR3 length is 15 residues. V lost 10 bases and J lost 6; bases outside the gene matches: 11. The CDR3 nucleotides read TGTGCCACTGGGACTAGCGGGAGTAATCTTGGCGAGCAGTACTTC. Its translation: CATGTSGSNLGEQYF.

There are a few counts of this clone. The V call is TRBV28, the J call TRBJ1-1; no clear D gene. The CDR3 spans 13 residues. From germline, CDR1 is MDHEN and CDR2 SYDVKM. Trimming removed 3 bases at V and 6 bases at J, with 11 bases between. CDR3 bases: TGTGCCAGCAGTTTGGGCAGATATCCTGAAGCTTTCTTT. Translation gives CASSLGRYPEAFF.

The chain uses TRBV28 and TRBJ2-5, with TRBD1 matching over 9 bases. The CDR3 totals 14 residues. Unmatched junction bases numbered 5, after V lost 4 bases and J lost 5 bases. Germline-derived CDR1 and CDR2 are MDHEN and SYDVKM. CDR3 sequence reads: CASSSTGGYETQYF. The CDR3 nucleotides are TGTGCCAGCAGTTCCACAGGGGGCTATGAGACCCAGTACTTC.

The chain recombines TRBV9 with TRBJ1-6; possible D gene TRBD1, 5 bases. Between the trimmed V and J ends, which lost 3 bases and 4 bases, there was a span of 8 bases. Germline V gives CDR1 SGDLS, CDR2 YYNGEE. This CDR3 has 14 amino acids. CDR3 DNA: TGTGCCAGCAGCGGGAGGGGTTATAATTCACCCCTCCACTTT. It is translated as CASSGRGYNSPLHF.